This T cell receptor (beta chain) is drawn from a study of cytomegalovirus exposure and HLA in healthy donors. The study, taken as a whole, reports: In a later analysis, TCR beta V- and J-gene trimming was associated with a missense DCLRE1C variant. Prior analysis indicated that the majority of TCR beta V segments exhibited productivity approximately 90% or approximately 30% of the time.

In the PCR, 60 Vbeta and 13 Jbeta primers were used. Generated by immunoSEQ multiplex PCR, the TCRdb table keeps only in-frame clones and is missing some. The sample is made up of over 100,000 clones, and the top ten hold around 3.5% of it. In the case of this clone: Its antigen is undetermined.

CDR3 size: 11 residues. Trimming shortened V by 3 bases and J by 4 bases, and 4 bases separated the two germline ends. Germline V gives CDR1 SQVTM, CDR2 ANQGSEA. The sequence was collected from a young man in good health and CMV-seronegative. The sample consisted of PBMCs. The gene calls are TRBV29-1 and TRBJ2-1; D not resolved. DNA for the CDR3: TGCAGCGTTGACCCTTACAATGAGCAGTTCTTC. Protein sequence: CSVDPYNEQFF.